The rows below give T cell receptor beta chains drawn from one sample of a study of neurological immune-mediated disorders. A single record per CDR3 protein comes from TCRdb applying MiXCR to the 5' RACE reads. The sample contains about 10,000 distinct CDR3 sequences, more than 20% of which appear only once. The specimen was CD8+ T cells from blood. The source is a woman aged 60-75 years with HTLV-1-associated myelopathy (HAM/TSP). Each CDR3 is given with its conserved first and last residue. The order of the fields is CDR3 length, J gene, V gene, CDR3 protein.

>11|TRBJ1-2|TRBV29-1
CSGREDYGYTF
>15|TRBJ1-1|TRBV9
CASSGRLVGSAEAFF
>18|TRBJ2-1|TRBV5-1
CASSLRSRGGYSYNEQFF
>13|TRBJ1-2|TRBV6-6
CATQQGFNYGYTF
>15|TRBJ2-2|TRBV30
CAWSPGDLVTGELFF
>14|TRBJ2-3|TRBV11-3
CASSPRGSADTQYF
>14|TRBJ2-6|TRBV6-1
CASSDNSGANVLTF
>12|TRBJ1-2|TRBV5-1
CASSPQGYGYTF
>14|TRBJ2-5|TRBV5-1
CASRTSAYQETQYF
>15|.|TRBV20-1
CSARGVGTQIYEQYF
>14|TRBJ2-6|TRBV6-5
CATDGGAGANVLTF
>14|TRBJ2-7|TRBV20-1
CSATRRGGIYEQYF
>12|TRBJ1-1|TRBV5-6
CASRLGGTEAFF
>15|TRBJ2-1|TRBV5-1
CASSLVAWGVNEQFF
>15|TRBJ1-5|TRBV20-1
CSARDLRAPNQPQHF
>12|TRBJ1-2|TRBV29-1
CSVPGTLYGYTF
>13|TRBJ2-7|TRBV6-1
CASTSGTTYEQYF
>14|TRBJ2-4|TRBV4-1
CASSQEEAKNIQYF
>17|TRBJ2-3|TRBV4-1
CASSRSGGGSTTDTQYF
>15|TRBJ2-3|TRBV20-1
CSATSGGALRDTQYF
>14|TRBJ2-1|TRBV10-2
CASSVSGGPNEQFF
>15|TRBJ2-2|TRBV9
CASSVGGGNTGELFF
>15|TRBJ2-7|TRBV4-1
CASSQDSSSGPEQYF
>14|TRBJ1-1|TRBV20-1
CSATPTGVGTEAFF
>14|TRBJ1-2|TRBV2
CASSDVENSAGYTF
>14|TRBJ2-1|TRBV3-1
CASMPGLAVNEQFF
>17|TRBJ2-2|TRBV6-5
CASSYLHRGLATGELFF
>14|TRBJ1-1|TRBV15
CATSRGRGGTEAFF
>14|TRBJ2-1|TRBV20-1
CSARDPKGGSYQFF
>15|TRBJ2-7|TRBV20-1
CSARGDPRGFYEQYF
>12|TRBJ2-5|TRBV7-9
CASSLFRETQYF
>16|TRBJ2-2|TRBV7-9
CASSSHFVGRTGELFF
>12|TRBJ2-7|TRBV29-1
CSVARGAGEQYF